This T cell receptor beta chain was identified during a study of blood T cell repertoires in COVID-19. About the study: T cells, B-cell-depleted T cells, or PBMCs provided the cDNA or gDNA that served as material.

This table comes from immunoSEQ multiplex PCR, and its TCRdb copy is limited to in-frame clones, with some not included. The table has 220,000 or so clones, over 65% seen once. CDR3 length: 15 residues. Germline loops: CDR1 LNHDA, CDR2 SQIVND (reference sequence). V was cut by 9 bases and J by 2 bases, with 19 bases left in between. This clone was counted once. Study members were between 18 and 89 years old and lived in 20 to 30 US regions. Cohort allocation depended upon clinical history that participants reported. The chain joins TRBV19 to TRBJ1-2, with D perhaps TRBD1 (6 bases). The TCR originated in a woman aged 60-75 years who had recovered from COVID-19. The sequenced sample consisted of PBMCs or T cells enriched from blood (not recorded which). CDR3 DNA: TGTGCCAGGAGAAAAGCGGGACAAGTAAACTATGGCTACACCTTC. Translated: CARRKAGQVNYGYTF.